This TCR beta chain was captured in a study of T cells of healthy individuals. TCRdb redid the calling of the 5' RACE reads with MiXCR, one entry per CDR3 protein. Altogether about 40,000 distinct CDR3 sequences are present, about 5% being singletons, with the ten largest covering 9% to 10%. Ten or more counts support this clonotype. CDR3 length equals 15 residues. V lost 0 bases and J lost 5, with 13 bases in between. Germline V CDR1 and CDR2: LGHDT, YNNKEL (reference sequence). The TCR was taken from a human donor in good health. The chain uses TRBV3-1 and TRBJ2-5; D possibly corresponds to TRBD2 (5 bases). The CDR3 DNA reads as TGTGCCAGCAGCCAAGATGTGGGGAGTAGGGAGACCCAGTACTTC. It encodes CASSQDVGSRETQYF.